The 10 T cell receptor beta chains below were found in one sample sequenced in a study of blood T cells in healthy people across ages. Primers used in a second PCR of about 6 to 12 cycles were a sample-barcoded 5' primer and a J-beta primer mix. TCRdb fed the 5' RACE reads into MiXCR, producing one record per CDR3 protein. The sample carries hundreds of thousands of distinct CDR3 sequences, around 49% recorded once. Sequencing was carried out using blood. The receptors stem from an older woman in good health.

This clonotype was seen a handful of times. V and J are TRBV20-1 and TRBJ2-3; D gene ambiguous. CDR3 length: 11 amino acids. Trimming removed 5 bases from V and 5 bases from J, with 8 bases in between. The germline CDR1 and CDR2 sequences are DFQATT and SNEGSKA (reference sequence). CDR3 coding DNA: TGCAGTGCTTGGGATGGAGATACGCAGTATTTT. Encoded protein: CSAWDGDTQYF.

This clonotype was seen more than once but under ten times. This rearrangement joins TRBV29-1 to TRBJ2-1; either TRBD1 or TRBD2 may fit D (6 bases each). Per germline, CDR1 SQVTM and CDR2 ANQGSEA. The V gene lost 6 bases and the J gene lost 8 bases, with 14 bases spanning the gap. The CDR3 runs 12 residues. This chain's CDR3 is CSVGRGDDEQFF. CDR3 nucleotide sequence: TGCAGCGTGGGAAGGGGGGACGATGAGCAGTTCTTC.

Comments on this clonotype: The junction does not match germline at one end; this may be a read error. The J gene is TRBJ2-5, the V gene TRBV5-1; the match to TRBD1 covers 7 bases. The DNA end lines up better with TRBJ2-7; the J call may be wrong. The CDR3 consists of 16 residues. CDR1 is SGHRS and CDR2 is YFSETQ in the germline V gene. CDR3 residues: CAGSDDRVRFNYEQYF. CDR3 in DNA: TGCGCCGGCAGCGACGACAGGGTACGGTTCAACTACGAGCAGTACTTC.

Remarks on this clonotype: This may stem from a read error, because a much larger clone lies one nucleotide away. This sequence joins TRBV7-2 and TRBJ2-7; tentatively, D is TRBD2 (5 bases). Germline CDR1 is SGHTA and CDR2 is FQGNSA. This CDR3 comprises 12 residues. CDR3 sequence (DNA): TGTGCCGGCAGCTTAGCGTGGGGCGAGCAGTACTTC. This translates into CAGSLAWGEQYF.

The count of this clonotype is one. This sequence joins TRBV6-1 and TRBJ2-1; TRBD1 matches 8 bases. Germline CDR1 reads MNHNS; CDR2 reads SASEGT. The trim removed 1 base at V and 0 bases at J, leaving 5 bases unmatched. This CDR3 is built from 17 residues. CDR3 DNA: TGTGCCAGCAGTGAAGTAGGCAGGGGGCGCTCCTACAATGAGCAGTTCTTC. It translates to CASSEVGRGRSYNEQFF.

In its sample, this clonotype was seen a few times. A read error may account for a junction end that differs from germline. The chain uses TRBV7-9 and TRBJ1-2; tentatively, D is TRBD1 (6 bases). The CDR3 loop spans 14 amino acids. The germline CDR1 and CDR2 sequences are SEHNR and FQNEAQ (reference sequence). The CDR3 DNA reads as TGTACCAGCAGCGAAGGGGGGCCGGGGTATGGCTACACCTTC. The encoded protein is CTSSEGGPGYGYTF.

This clonotype has more than one count but fewer than ten. The genes are TRBV7-8 and TRBJ2-4; a weak D match, TRBD1 (6 bases). CDR1 is SGHVS and CDR2 is FQNEAQ in the germline V gene. The CDR3 runs to 14 residues. V gave up 5 bases and J gave up 4 bases, with 12 bases separating them. The CDR3 coding sequence is TGTGCCAGCAGCCCCGACAGGTTAAAAAACATTCAGTACTTC. It translates to CASSPDRLKNIQYF.

This clonotype was seen a few times. The chain employs TRBV3-1 and TRBJ2-5, with D possibly matching TRBD1 (5 bases). Germline V lookup: CDR1 LGHDT, CDR2 YNNKEL (reference sequence). V lost 3 bases to trimming and J lost 5 bases, with 13 bases between them. CDR3 length equals 14 residues. CDR3: CASSQKTVSETQYF. The CDR3 nucleotides are TGTGCCAGCAGCCAGAAGACAGTGTCTGAGACCCAGTACTTC.

This clonotype was seen a few times. A single base separates this from a much larger clone, so it may be a read error. J is TRBJ2-7 and V is TRBV18; 7 bases are shared with TRBD2. V dropped 0 bases and J dropped 8; count of bases not matched to a gene: 25. This CDR3 is built from 20 residues. The V gene's germline CDR1 is KGHSH and CDR2 LQKENI. The CDR3 sequence: CASSPPNAIGLVSDYNQQYF. CDR3 sequence (DNA): TGTGCCAGCTCACCACCCAATGCTATAGGACTAGTCAGCGACTACAATCAGCAGTACTTC.

This clonotype was detected only a few times. Given a much more abundant clone one base away, this may be a read error. The CDR3 sequence is CSVTATGWAYEQYF. CDR3 coding DNA: TGCAGCGTTACCGCGACAGGGTGGGCCTACGAGCAGTACTTC. This chain uses TRBV29-1 with TRBJ2-7; 7 bases agree with TRBD1. V trimming: 5 bases; J trimming: 2 bases; junction bases outside the gene matches: 9. CDR1 and CDR2 (germline): SQVTM, ANQGSEA. This CDR3 region has 14 residues.